This TCR beta chain was captured in a study of CXCR3-negative and CXCR3-positive naive CD8 T cells. Regarding the study as a whole: More hydrophobic TRB CDR3s were found in CXCR3-positive naive cells than in CXCR3-negative naive cells. Whereas both naive subsets had comparably high diversity, memory CD8+ cells had much lower diversity.

UMI-labeled 5' RACE TRB cDNA libraries were prepared from the cells. TCRdb re-called the 5' RACE reads and gives one entry per CDR3 protein, without DNA. The sample table sets out 110,000 or so distinct CDR3 sequences. The CDR3 spans 16 residues. Germline CDR1 SGHVS, CDR2 FQNEAQ. About this clonotype: What it recognizes is unknown.

The receptor was derived from a human donor in good health. Some clones in this sample may be carry-over from other donors' samples. The sample consisted of naive CXCR3+ CD8+ T cells from blood. Subset given: CD45RO-CCR7+CD27+CD95- naive CD8+ T cells expressing CXCR3 (TNR3+). The chain uses TRBV7-8 and TRBJ1-2. CDR3 in amino acids: CASSLYPGWTNYGYTF.